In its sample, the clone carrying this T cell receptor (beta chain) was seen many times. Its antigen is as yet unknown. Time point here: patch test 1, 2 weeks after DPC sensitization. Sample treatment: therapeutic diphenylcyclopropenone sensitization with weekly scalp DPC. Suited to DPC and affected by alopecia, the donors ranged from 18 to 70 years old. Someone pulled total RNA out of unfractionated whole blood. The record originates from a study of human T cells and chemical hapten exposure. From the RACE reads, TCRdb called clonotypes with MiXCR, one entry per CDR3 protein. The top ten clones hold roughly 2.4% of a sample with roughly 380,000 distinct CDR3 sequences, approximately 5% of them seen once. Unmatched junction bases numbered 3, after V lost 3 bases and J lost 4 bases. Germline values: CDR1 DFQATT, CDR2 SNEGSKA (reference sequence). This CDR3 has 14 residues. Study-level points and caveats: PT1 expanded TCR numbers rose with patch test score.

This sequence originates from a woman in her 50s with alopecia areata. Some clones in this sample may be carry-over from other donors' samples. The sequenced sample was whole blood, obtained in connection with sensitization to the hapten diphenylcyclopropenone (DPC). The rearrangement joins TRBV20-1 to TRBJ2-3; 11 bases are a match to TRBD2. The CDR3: CSASAGLAADTQYF. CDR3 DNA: TGCAGTGCTAGCGCGGGACTAGCGGCAGATACGCAGTATTTT.